Sequencing of this T cell receptor (beta chain) was carried out in a study of blood T cell repertoires in COVID-19. The V segment lost 4 bases and the J segment 6 bases; nucleotides outside the gene matches: 2. The CDR3 is made up of 13 amino acids. The germline V gene encodes CDR1 WNHNN and CDR2 SYGVQD (reference sequence). Sequenced by immunoSEQ multiplex PCR; TCRdb stores in-frame clones only, minus some. The sample contains about 280,000 clones, roughly nine tenths of which appear only once. Recruitment covered under 25 US areas and drew participants whose ages spanned roughly 18 to 89 years. Cohort 3 donors counted as recovered after two negative PCRs, clearance, or resolved symptoms.

Sequenced input: PBMCs or T cells enriched from blood (not recorded which). The TCR was taken from a middle-aged woman who had recovered from COVID-19. The chain links TRBV10-1 to TRBJ2-1; 8 bases match TRBD2. The CDR3 loop reads CASSVSGSNEQFF. DNA of the CDR3: TGCGCCAGCAGTGTAAGCGGGAGCAATGAGCAGTTCTTC.